These T cell receptor beta chains were read from a single sample in a study of CD4 T cells in relation to SARS-CoV-2 and coronaviruses. Data came from immunoSEQ multiplex PCR; TCRdb stores just in-frame clones and leaves some out. There are some 29,000 clones in the sample; about 78% occur only once, and over 15% lies in the top ten. No antigen has been identified for these receptors. Sequenced: CD4+ T cells from PBMCs, cultured in vitro. The receptor source for this set is a human donor in good health. CDR3s include the opening cysteine and the closing phenylalanine or tryptophan.

j_call | v_call | cdr3_aa
TRBJ2-5 | TRBV5-6 | CASNPRFGREEGQTQYF
TRBJ1-6 | TRBV19 | CASMRDRDNSPLHF
TRBJ1-1 | TRBV10-3 | CAIAFRGNTEAFF
TRBJ2-5 | TRBV2 | CASSLQGGGGETQYF
TRBJ1-5 | TRBV2 | CASCGQGDQPQHF
TRBJ1-4 | TRBV5-6 | CASSFLQTGHEKLFF
TRBJ1-6 | TRBV2 | CASRTGGNSPLHF
TRBJ1-6 | TRBV6-5 | CASRGTVGSPLHF
TRBJ2-7 | TRBV7-2 | CASSLAPSTGTGSEQYF
TRBJ2-4 | TRBV29-1 | CSGRGGNVGNIQYF
TRBJ1-2 | TRBV5-6 | CASSADYYGYTF
TRBJ1-2 | TRBV7-8 | CASSLGTGNYGYTF
TRBJ1-4 | TRBV19 | CASSRPGGAATNEKLFF
TRBJ2-7 | TRBV6-5 | CASRGGSGSSYEQYF
TRBJ2-1 | TRBV7-9 | CASSLNGNEQFF
TRBJ2-7 | TRBV7-8 | CASSPDRAEQYF
TRBJ2-5 | TRBV7-9 | CASSLEAGGETQYF
TRBJ2-1 | TRBV3-1/TRBV3-2 | CASSLTSGGAYNEQFF
TRBJ2-7 | TRBV4-1 | CASSQDGRTGRGYEQYF
TRBJ1-2 | TRBV6-7 | CARDLEPTPGGINYGYTF
TRBJ2-7 | TRBV6-2/TRBV6-3 | CASSYSGQGQQYF
TRBJ1-5 | TRBV7-2 | CASSLDTGSNQPQHF